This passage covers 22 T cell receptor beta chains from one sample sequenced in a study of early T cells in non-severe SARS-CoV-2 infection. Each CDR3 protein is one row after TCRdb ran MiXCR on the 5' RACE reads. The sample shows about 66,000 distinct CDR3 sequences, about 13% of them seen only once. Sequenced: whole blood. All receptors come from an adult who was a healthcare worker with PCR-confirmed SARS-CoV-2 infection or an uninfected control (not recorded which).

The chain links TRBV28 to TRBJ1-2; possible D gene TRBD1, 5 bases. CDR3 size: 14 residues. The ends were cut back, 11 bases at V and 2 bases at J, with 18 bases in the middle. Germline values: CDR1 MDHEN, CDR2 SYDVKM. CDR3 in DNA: TGTGCCGGCGGCTCCGTGGGGGGAAACTATGGCTACACCTTC. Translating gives CAGGSVGGNYGYTF.

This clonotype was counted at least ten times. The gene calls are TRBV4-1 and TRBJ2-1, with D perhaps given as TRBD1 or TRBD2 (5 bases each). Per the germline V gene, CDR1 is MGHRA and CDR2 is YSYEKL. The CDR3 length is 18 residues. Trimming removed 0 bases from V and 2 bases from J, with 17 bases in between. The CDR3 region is CASSQDPPPGPTYNEQFF. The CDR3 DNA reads TGCGCCAGCAGCCAAGATCCGCCTCCGGGGCCCACCTACAATGAGCAGTTCTTC.

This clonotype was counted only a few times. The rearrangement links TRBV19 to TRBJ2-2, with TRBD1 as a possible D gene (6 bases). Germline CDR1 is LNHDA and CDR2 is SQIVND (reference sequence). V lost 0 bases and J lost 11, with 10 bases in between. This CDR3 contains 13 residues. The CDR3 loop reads CASSIDGDTELFF. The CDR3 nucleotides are TGTGCCAGTAGTATAGATGGGGACACTGAGCTGTTTTTT. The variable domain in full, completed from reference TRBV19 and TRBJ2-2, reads DGGITQSPKYLFRKEGQNVTLSCEQNLNHDAMYWYRQDPGQGLRLIYYSQIVNDFQKGDIAEGYSVSREKKESFPLTVTSAQKNPTAFYLCASSIDGDTELFFGEGSRLTVL.

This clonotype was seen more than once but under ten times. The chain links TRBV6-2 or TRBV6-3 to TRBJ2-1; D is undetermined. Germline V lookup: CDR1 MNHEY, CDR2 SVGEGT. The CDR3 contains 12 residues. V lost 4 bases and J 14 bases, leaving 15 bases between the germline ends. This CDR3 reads CASSSTLNREFF. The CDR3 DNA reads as TGTGCCAGCAGTTCGACCCTGAATCGGGAGTTCTTC.

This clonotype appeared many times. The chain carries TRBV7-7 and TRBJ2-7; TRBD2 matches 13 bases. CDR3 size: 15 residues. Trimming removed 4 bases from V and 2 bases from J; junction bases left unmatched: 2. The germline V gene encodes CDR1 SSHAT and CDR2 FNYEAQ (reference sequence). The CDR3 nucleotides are TGTGCCAGCAGCTATGGGACTAGCGGGGCCTACGAGCAGTACTTC. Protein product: CASSYGTSGAYEQYF. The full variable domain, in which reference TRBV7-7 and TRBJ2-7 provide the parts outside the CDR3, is GAGVSQSPRYKVTKRGQDVTLRCDPISSHATLYWYQQALGQGPEFLTYFNYEAQPDKSGLPSDRFSAERPEGSISTLTIQRTEQRDSAMYRCASSYGTSGAYEQYFGPGTRLTVT.

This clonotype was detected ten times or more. The CDR3 sequence is CASSPRVLRETQYF. The CDR3 DNA reads TGTGCCAGCAGTCCTCGGGTCCTTCGAGAGACCCAGTACTTC. The chain joins TRBV6-2 or TRBV6-3 to TRBJ2-5; D remains unclear. CDR3 length: 14 amino acids. Germline V gene data show CDR1 as MNHEY and CDR2 as SVGEGT. V was shortened by 5 bases and J by 4 bases, with 14 bases between the two germline ends.

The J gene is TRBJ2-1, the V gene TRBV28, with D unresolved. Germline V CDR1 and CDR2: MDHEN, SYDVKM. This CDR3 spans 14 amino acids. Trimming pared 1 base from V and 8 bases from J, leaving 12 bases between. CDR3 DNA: TGTGCCAGCAGTTTATCCCCAGGTCTCCATGAGCAGTTCTTC. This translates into CASSLSPGLHEQFF. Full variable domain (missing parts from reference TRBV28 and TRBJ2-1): DVKVTQSSRYLVKRTGEKVFLECVQDMDHENMFWYRQDPGLGLRLIYFSYDVKMKEKGDIPEGYSVSREKKERFSLILESASTNQTSMYLCASSLSPGLHEQFFGPGTRLTVL.

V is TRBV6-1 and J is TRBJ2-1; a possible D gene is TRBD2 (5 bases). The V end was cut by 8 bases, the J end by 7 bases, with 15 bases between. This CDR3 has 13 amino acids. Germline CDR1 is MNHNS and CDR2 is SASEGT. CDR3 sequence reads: CASRDIMANEQFF. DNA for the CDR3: TGTGCCAGCCGGGATATCATGGCAAATGAGCAGTTCTTC.

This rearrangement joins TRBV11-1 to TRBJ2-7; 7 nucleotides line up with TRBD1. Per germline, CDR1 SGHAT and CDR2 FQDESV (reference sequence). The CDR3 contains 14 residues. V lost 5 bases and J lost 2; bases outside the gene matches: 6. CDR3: CASSVTGATYEQYF. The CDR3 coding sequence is TGTGCCAGCAGCGTAACAGGGGCCACCTACGAGCAGTACTTC.

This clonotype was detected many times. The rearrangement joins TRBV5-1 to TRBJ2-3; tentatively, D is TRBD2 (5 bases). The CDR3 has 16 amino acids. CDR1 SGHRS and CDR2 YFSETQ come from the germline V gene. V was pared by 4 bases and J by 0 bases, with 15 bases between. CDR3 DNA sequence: TGCGCCAGCAGCCCAGGATTAGCGTCTAGCACAGATACGCAGTATTTT. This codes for CASSPGLASSTDTQYF.

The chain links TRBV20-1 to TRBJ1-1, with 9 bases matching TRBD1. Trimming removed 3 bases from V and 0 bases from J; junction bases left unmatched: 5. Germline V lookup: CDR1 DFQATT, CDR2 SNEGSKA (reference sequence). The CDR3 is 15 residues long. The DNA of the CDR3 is TGCAGTGCTAGGGCGGGACAGGGATTGAACACTGAAGCTTTCTTT. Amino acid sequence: CSARAGQGLNTEAFF.

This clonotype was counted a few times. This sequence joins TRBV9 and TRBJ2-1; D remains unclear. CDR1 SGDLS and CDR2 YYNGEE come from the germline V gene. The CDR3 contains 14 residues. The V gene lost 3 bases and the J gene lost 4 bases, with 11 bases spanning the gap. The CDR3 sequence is CASSAPPRYNEQFF. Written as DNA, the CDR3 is TGTGCCAGCAGCGCTCCCCCGCGATACAATGAGCAGTTCTTC.

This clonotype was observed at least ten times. CDR3: CASSQRGTGILETQYF. The CDR3 coding sequence is TGCGCCAGCAGCCAACGGGGCACAGGGATTTTAGAGACCCAGTACTTC. J is TRBJ2-5 and V is TRBV4-1; TRBD1 might be the D (6 bases). The CDR3 covers 16 residues. Trimming removed 2 bases from V and 4 bases from J, with 17 bases in between. Germline V CDR1 and CDR2: MGHRA, YSYEKL.

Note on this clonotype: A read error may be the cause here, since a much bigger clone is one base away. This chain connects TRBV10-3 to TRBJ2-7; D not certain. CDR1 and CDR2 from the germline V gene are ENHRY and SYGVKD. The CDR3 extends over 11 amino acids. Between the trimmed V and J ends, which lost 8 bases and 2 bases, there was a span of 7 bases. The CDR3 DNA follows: TGTGCCATCCCCAATGCCTACGAGCAGTACTTC. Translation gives CAIPNAYEQYF.

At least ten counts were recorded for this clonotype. CDR3 amino acids: CASSFREGYEQYF. In DNA, the CDR3 is TGTGCCAGCAGCTTTAGGGAGGGATACGAGCAGTACTTC. The chain combines TRBV7-8 with TRBJ2-7; the match to TRBD2 covers 7 bases. V lost 3 bases to trimming and J lost 4 bases; unmatched junction nucleotides: 3. Germline V gives CDR1 SGHVS, CDR2 FQNEAQ. This CDR3 contains 13 residues.

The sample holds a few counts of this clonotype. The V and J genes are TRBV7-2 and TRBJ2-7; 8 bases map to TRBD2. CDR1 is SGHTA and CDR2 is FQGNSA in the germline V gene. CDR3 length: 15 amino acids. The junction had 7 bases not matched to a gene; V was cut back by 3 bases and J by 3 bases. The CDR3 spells CASSFKAGVSYEQYF. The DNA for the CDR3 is TGTGCCAGCAGCTTTAAAGCGGGAGTAAGCTACGAGCAGTACTTC. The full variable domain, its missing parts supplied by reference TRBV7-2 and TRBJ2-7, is GAGVSQSPSNKVTEKGKDVELRCDPISGHTALYWYRQSLGQGLEFLIYFQGNSAPDKSGLPSDRFSAERTGGSVSTLTIQRTQQEDSAVYLCASSFKAGVSYEQYFGPGTRLTVT.

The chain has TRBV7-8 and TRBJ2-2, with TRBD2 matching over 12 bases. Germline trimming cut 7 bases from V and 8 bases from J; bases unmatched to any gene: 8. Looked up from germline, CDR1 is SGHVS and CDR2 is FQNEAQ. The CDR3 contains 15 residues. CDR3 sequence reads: CASNRLAGVRGELFF. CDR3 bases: TGTGCCAGCAATCGACTAGCGGGAGTCCGGGGGGAGCTGTTTTTT.

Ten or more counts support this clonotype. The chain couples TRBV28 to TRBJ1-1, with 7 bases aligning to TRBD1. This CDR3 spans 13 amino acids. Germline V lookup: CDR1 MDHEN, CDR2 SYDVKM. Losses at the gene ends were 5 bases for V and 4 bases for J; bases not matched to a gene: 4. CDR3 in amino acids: CASSPGQITEAFF. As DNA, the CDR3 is TGTGCCAGCAGTCCGGGACAGATCACTGAAGCTTTCTTT.

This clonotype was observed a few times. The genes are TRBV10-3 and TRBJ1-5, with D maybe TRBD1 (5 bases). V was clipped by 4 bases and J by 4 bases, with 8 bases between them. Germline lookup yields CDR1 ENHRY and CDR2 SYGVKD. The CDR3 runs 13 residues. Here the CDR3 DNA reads TGTGCCATCAGTGTCAACAGGAATCAGCCCCAGCATTTT. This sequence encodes CAISVNRNQPQHF.

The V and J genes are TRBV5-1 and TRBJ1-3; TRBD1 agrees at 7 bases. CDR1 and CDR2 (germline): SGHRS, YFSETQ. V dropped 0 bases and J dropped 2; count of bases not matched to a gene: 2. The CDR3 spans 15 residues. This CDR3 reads CASSLDRGPGNTIYF. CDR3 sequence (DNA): TGCGCCAGCAGCTTGGACAGGGGACCTGGAAACACCATATATTTT.

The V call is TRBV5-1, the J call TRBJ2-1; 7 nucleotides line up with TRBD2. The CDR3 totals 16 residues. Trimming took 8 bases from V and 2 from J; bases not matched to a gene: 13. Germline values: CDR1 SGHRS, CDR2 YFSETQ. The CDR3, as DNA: TGCGCCAGTATCCGAGGGGCGGGAGCCCCCTACAATGAGCAGTTCTTC. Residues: CASIRGAGAPYNEQFF.

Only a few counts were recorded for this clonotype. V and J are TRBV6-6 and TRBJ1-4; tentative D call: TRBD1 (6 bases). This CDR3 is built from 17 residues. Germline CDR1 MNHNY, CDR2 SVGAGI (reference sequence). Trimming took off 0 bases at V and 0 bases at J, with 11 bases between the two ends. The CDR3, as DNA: TGTGCCAGCAGTTACTCCCCAGGGGACGCAACTAATGAAAAACTGTTTTTT. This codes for CASSYSPGDATNEKLFF.